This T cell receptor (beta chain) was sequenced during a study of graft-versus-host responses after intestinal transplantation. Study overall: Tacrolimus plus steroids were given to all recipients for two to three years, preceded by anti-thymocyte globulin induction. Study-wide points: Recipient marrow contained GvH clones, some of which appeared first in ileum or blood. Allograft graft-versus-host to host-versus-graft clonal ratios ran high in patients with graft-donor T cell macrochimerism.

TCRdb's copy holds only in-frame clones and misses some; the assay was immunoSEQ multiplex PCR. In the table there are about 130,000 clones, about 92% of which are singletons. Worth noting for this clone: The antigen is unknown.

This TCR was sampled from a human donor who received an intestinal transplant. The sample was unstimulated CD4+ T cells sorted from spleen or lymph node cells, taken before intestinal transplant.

DNA for the CDR3: TGTGCCAGCAGTTACCTAGCGGGGGGGCCGTTGGATGAGCAGTTCTTC. This gives the protein CASSYLAGGPLDEQFF. The chain has TRBV2 and TRBJ2-1; 12 positions match TRBD2. The CDR3 length is 16 residues. V dropped 5 bases and J dropped 8; count of bases not matched to a gene: 10. Per germline, CDR1 SNHLY and CDR2 FYNNEI.